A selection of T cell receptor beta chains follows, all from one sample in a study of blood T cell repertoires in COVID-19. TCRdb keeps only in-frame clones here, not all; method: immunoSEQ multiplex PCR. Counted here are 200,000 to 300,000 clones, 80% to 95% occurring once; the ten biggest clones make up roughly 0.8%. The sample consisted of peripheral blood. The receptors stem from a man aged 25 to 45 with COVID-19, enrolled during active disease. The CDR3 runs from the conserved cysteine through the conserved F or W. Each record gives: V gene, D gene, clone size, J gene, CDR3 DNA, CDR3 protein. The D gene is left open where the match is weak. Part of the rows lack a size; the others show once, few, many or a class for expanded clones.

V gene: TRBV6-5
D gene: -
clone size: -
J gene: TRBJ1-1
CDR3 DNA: TGTGCCAGCTGCTCCACACGGGACACTGAAGCTTTCTTT
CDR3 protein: CASCSTRDTEAFF

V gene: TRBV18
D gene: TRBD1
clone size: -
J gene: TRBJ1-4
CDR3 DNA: TGTGCCAGCTCACCACTACAGGGGCTGAACCGGGCAACTAATGAAAAACTGTTTTTT
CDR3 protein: CASSPLQGLNRATNEKLFF

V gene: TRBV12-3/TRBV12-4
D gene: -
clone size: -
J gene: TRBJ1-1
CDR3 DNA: TGTGCCAGCAGTCCCCAGGGCCCCACTGAAGCTTTCTTT
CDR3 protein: CASSPQGPTEAFF

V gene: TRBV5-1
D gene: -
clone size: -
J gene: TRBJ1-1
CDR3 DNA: TGCGCCAGCAGCTTGGCACAGAACACTGAAGCTTTCTTT
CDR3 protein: CASSLAQNTEAFF

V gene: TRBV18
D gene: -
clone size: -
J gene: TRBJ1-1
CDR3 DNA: TGTGCCAGCTTAATACAGGGAGGGAAGGCTTTCTTT
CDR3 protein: CASLIQGGKAFF

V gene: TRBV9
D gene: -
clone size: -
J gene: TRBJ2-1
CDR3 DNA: TGTGCCAGCAGCCCGCCGGGCCTCGGGGATGAGCAGTTCTTC
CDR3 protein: CASSPPGLGDEQFF

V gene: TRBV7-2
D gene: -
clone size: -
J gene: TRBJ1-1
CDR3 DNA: TGTGCCAGCAGCTTATCGTCTATCACTGAAGCTTTCTTT
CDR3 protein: CASSLSSITEAFF

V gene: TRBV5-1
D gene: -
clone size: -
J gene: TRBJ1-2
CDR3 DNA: TGCGCCAGCAGCTCCGGGGGGCCTGGCTACACCTTC
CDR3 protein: CASSSGGPGYTF

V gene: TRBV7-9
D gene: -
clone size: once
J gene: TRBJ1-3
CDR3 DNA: TGTGCCAGCAGCTCCCCAGGGGCTGGAAACACCATATATTTT
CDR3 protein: CASSSPGAGNTIYF

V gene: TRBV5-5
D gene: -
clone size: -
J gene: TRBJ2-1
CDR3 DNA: TGTGCCAGCAGCCGACGGGGCTACAATGAGCAGTTCTTC
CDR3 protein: CASSRRGYNEQFF

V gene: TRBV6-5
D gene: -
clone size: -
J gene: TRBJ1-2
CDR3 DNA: TGTGCCAGCACTGCCTCAGTCTATGGCTACACCTTC
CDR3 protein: CASTASVYGYTF

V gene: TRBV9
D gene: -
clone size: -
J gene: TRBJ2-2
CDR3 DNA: TGTGCCAGCAGCGTAGCTAGGGGAAACACGAACACCGGGGAGCTGTTTTTT
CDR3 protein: CASSVARGNTNTGELFF

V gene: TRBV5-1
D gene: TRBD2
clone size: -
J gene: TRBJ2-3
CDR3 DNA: TGCGCCAGCACCCAAATGAGCGGGGGATACACAGATACGCAGTATTTT
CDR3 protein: CASTQMSGGYTDTQYF

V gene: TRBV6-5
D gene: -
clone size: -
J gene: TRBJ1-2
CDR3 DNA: TGTGCCAGCAGTTTGCCCGGGGGAGGCTATGGCTACACCTTC
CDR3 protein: CASSLPGGGYGYTF

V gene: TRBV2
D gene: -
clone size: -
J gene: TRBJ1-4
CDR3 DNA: TGTGCCAGCAGTCCAGGGACAACTAATGAAAAACTGTTTTTT
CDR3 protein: CASSPGTTNEKLFF

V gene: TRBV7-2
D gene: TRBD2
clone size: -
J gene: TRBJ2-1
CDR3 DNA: TGTGCCAGCAGCCCGGGGACTAGCGGGGGGAATGAGCAGTTCTTC
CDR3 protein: CASSPGTSGGNEQFF

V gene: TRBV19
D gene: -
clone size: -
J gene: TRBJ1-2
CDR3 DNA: TGTGCCAGTAGTATAGATCACGGCGGGGACTATGGCTACACCTTC
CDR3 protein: CASSIDHGGDYGYTF

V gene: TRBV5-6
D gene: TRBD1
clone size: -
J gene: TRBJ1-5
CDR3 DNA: TGTGCCAGCAGCTTAACACAGGGACAGGGGTTGGGCAATCAGCCCCAGCATTTT
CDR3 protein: CASSLTQGQGLGNQPQHF

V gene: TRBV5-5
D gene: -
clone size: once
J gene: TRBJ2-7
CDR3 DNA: TGTGCCAGCAGCTTGGAGCTAGGGAGGAGGCAGTACTTC
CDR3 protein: CASSLELGRRQYF

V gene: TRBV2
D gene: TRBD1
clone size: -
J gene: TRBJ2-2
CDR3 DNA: TGTGCCAGCAATACCGGGACAGGAGATACCGGGGAGCTGTTTTTT
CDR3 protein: CASNTGTGDTGELFF

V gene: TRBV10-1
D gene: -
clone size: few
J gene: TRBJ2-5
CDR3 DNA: TGCGCCAGCAGTAGAAGGGGCGAAGAGACCCAGTACTTC
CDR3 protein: CASSRRGEETQYF

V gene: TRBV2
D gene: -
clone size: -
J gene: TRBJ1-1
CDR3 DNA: TGTGCCAGCGGCAGGGGCTCCACTGAAGCTTTCTTT
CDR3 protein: CASGRGSTEAFF

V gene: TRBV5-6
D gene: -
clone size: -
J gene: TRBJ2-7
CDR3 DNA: TGTGCCAGCAGCTCCGACAGGAACTACGAGCAGTACTTC
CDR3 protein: CASSSDRNYEQYF

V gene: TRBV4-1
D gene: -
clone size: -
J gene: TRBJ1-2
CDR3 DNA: TGCGCCAGCAGCCAAGATTTCCAAGAGAACTATGGCTACACCTTC
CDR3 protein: CASSQDFQENYGYTF

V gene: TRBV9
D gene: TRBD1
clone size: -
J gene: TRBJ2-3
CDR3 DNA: TGTGCCAGCAGCGTAGCTACAGGGGGTTTAGGAGATACGCAGTATTTT
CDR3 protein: CASSVATGGLGDTQYF

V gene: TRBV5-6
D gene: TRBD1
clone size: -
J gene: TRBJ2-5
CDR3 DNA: TGTGCCAGCAGCCCGCAGGGGGCGCGAGAGACCCAGTACTTC
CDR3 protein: CASSPQGARETQYF

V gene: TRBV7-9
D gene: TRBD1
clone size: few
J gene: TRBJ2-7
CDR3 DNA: TGTGCCAGCAGCCCAGGACAGGGGGTGAACGAGCAGTACTTC
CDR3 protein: CASSPGQGVNEQYF

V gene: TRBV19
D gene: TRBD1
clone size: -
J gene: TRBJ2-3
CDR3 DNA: TGTGCCAGTAGTACCGGACAGGGGACAGATACGCAGTATTTT
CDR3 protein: CASSTGQGTDTQYF

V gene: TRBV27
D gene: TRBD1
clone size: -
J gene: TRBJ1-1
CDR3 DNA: TGTGCCAGCAGACGGACAGGGGAAACTGAAGCTTTCTTT
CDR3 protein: CASRRTGETEAFF

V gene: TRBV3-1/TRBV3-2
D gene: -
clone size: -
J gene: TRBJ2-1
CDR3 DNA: TGTGCCAGCAGCCACCGCAATGAGCAGTTCTTC
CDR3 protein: CASSHRNEQFF

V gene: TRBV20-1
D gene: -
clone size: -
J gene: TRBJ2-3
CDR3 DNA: TGCAGTGCTAGTGAGCGATCAGATACGCAGTATTTT
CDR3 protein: CSASERSDTQYF

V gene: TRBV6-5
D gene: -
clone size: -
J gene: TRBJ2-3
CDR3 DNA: TGTGCCAGCAGTTACATAGCAGGCACAGATACGCAGTATTTT
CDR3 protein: CASSYIAGTDTQYF

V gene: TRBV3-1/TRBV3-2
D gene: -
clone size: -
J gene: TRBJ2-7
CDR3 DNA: TGTGCCAGCAGCCAAGATATGACTACCTACGAGCAGTACTTC
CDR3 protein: CASSQDMTTYEQYF

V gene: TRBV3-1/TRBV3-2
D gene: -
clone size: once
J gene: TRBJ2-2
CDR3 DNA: TGTGCCAGCAGCCAGGGGGGTAACACCGGGGAGCTGTTTTTT
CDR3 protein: CASSQGGNTGELFF

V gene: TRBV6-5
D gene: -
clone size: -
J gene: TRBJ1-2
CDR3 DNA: TGTGCCAGCAGACAACAGGGTGGCTTTAACTATGGCTACACCTTC
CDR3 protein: CASRQQGGFNYGYTF

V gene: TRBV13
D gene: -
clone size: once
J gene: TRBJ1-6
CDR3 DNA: TGTGCCAGCAGCTTCCGCAGTCCCGATCCAAATTCACCCCTCCACTTT
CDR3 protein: CASSFRSPDPNSPLHF

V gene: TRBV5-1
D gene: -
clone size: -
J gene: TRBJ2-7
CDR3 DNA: TGCGCCAGCAGCGAGGACAGTTCCTACGAGCAGTACTTC
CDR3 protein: CASSEDSSYEQYF

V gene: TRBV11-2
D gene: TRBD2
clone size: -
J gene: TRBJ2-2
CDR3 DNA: TGTGCCAGCAGCCCAGGACTAGCGGGGAACACCGGGGAGCTGTTTTTT
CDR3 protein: CASSPGLAGNTGELFF

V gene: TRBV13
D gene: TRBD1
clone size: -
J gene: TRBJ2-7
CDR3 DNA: TGTGCCAGCAGCTCCCCCGACAGGGGGCACGAGCAGTACTTC
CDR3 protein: CASSSPDRGHEQYF